The T cell receptor beta chain described here comes from a study of cytomegalovirus exposure and HLA in healthy donors. Study-wide background: From HLA-typed donors, an early data release held some 91 million unique TCRs.

The PCR was carried out with 60 Vbeta primers and 13 Jbeta primers. Sequencing used immunoSEQ multiplex PCR; TCRdb keeps in-frame clones, though not all of them. The sample carries roughly 180,000 clones, around 75% recorded once. The sequence came from a male donor in good health and CMV-seronegative. The sample comprised PBMCs.

The CDR3 loop is CASGISVDTQYF. The CDR3 region has the DNA TGTGCTAGTGGTATATCGGTAGATACGCAGTATTTT. This chain uses TRBV12-5 with TRBJ2-3; D ambiguous. Germline values: CDR1 LGHNT, CDR2 FRNRAP. The CDR3 spans 12 residues. Trimming left V 5 bases short and J 5 bases short, with 8 bases between.